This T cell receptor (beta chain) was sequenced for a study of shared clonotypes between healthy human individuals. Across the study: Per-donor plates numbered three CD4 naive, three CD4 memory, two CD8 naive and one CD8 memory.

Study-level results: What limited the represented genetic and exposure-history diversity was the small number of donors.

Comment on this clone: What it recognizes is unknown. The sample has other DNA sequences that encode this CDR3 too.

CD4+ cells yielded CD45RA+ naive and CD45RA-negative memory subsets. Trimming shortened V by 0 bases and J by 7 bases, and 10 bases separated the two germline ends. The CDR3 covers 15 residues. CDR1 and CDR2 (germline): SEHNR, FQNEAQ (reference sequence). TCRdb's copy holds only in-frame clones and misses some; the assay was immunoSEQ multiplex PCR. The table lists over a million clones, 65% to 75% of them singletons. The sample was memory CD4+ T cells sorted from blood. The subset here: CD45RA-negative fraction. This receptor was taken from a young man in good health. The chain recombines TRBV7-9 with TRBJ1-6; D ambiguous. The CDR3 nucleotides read TGTGCCAGCAGCTTAGCCGCGGGGATCAATTCACCCCTCCACTTT. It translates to CASSLAAGINSPLHF.